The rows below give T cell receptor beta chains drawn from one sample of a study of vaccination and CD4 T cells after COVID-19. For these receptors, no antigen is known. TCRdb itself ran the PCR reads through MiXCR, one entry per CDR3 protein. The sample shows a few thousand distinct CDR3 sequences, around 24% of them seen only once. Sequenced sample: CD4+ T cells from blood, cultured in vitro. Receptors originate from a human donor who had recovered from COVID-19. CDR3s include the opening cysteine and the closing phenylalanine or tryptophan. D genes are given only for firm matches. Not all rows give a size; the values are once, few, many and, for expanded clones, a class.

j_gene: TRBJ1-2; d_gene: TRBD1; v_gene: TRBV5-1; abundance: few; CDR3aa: CASSLGDRAGGYTF; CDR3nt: TGCGCCAGCAGCTTGGGGGACAGGGCCGGTGGCTACACCTTC
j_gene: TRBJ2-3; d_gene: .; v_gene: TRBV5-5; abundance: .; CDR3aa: CASSTQAGGTDTQYF; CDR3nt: TGTGCCAGCAGCACCCAGGCAGGGGGCACAGATACGCAGTATTTT
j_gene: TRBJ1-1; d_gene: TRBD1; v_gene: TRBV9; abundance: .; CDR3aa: CASSVGYRGPYTEAFF; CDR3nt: TGTGCCAGCAGCGTAGGTTACAGGGGACCATACACTGAAGCTTTCTTT
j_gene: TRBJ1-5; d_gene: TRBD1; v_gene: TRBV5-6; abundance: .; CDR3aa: CASSLTTGDNQPQHF; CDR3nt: TGTGCCAGCAGCCTCACGACAGGGGACAATCAGCCCCAGCATTTT
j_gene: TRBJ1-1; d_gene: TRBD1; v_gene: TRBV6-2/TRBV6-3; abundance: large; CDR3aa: CASSYLGGQIAEAFF; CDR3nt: TGTGCCAGCAGCTACCTTGGGGGACAGATCGCTGAAGCTTTCTTT
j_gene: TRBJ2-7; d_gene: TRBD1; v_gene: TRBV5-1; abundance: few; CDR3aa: CASSFSGTGGDEQYF; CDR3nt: TGCGCCAGCAGCTTCTCCGGGACAGGGGGGGACGAGCAGTACTTC
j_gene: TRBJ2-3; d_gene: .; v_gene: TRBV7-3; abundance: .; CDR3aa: CASSLTLGARAGNTQYF; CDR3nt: TGTGCCAGCAGCTTAACGTTGGGAGCCAGGGCGGGAAATACGCAGTATTTT
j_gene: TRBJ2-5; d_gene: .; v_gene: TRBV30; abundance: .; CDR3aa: CAWGGLGTQYF; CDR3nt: TGTGCCTGGGGGGGGCTCGGGACCCAGTACTTC
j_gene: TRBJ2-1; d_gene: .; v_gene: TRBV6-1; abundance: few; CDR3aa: CASSEVDGISNEQFF; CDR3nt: TGTGCCAGCAGTGAAGTGGACGGGATATCCAATGAGCAGTTCTTC
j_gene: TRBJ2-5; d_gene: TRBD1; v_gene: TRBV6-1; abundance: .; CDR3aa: CASRGTGGETQYF; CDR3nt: TGTGCCAGCAGGGGGACAGGGGGAGAGACCCAGTACTTC
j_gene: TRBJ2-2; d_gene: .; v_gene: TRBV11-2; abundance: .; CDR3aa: CASSLGLGNTGELFF; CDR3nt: TGTGCCAGCAGCTTAGGACTAGGAAACACCGGGGAGCTGTTTTTT
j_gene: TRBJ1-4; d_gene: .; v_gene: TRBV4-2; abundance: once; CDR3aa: CASSQDRAVEYEKLFF; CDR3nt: TGTGCCAGCAGCCAAGATCGGGCAGTGGAATATGAAAAACTGTTTTTT
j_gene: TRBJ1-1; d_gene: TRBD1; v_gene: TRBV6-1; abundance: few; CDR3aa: CASTRQGTEAFF; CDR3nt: TGTGCCAGCACCCGACAGGGAACTGAAGCTTTCTTT
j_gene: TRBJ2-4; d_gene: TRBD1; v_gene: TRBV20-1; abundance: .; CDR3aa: CSASDRELAKNIQYF; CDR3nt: TGCAGTGCTAGTGACAGGGAATTAGCCAAAAACATTCAGTACTTC
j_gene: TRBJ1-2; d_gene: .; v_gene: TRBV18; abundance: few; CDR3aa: CASSPQTDYGYTF; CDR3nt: TGTGCCAGCTCACCACAAACGGACTATGGCTACACCTTC
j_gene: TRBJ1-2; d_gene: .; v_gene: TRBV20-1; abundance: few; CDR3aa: CSARVTGHRDGGYGYTF; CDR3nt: TGCAGTGCTAGAGTGACGGGCCACAGGGATGGCGGCTATGGCTACACCTTC
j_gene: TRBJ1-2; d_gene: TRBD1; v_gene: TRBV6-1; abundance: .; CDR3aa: CASSLLQGANGYTF; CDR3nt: TGTGCCAGCAGTCTATTACAGGGGGCGAATGGCTACACCTTC
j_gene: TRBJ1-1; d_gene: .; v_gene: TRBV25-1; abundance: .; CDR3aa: CASSETSRTRTEAFF; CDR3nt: TGTGCCAGCAGTGAAACGTCCAGGACAAGGACTGAAGCTTTCTTT
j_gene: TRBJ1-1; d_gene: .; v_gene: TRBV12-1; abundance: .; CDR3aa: CASSLPITNTEAFF; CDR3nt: TGTGCCAGCAGTTTGCCCATAACGAACACTGAAGCTTTCTTT
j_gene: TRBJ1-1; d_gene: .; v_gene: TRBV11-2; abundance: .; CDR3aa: CASSRNTEAFF; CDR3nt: TGTGCCAGCAGCCGGAACACTGAAGCTTTCTTT
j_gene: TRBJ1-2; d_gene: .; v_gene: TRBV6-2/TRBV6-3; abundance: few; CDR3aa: CASRGTGDYGYTF; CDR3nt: TGTGCCAGCAGGGGAACAGGAGACTATGGCTACACCTTC
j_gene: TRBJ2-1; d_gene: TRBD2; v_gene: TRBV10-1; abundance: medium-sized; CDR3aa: CASSAGLAGGDNEQFF; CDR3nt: TGCGCCAGCAGTGCTGGACTAGCGGGGGGCGACAATGAGCAGTTCTTC
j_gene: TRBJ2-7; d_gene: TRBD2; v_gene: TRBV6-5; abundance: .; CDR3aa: CASSSSGGTTYEQYF; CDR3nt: TGTGCCAGCAGTTCCAGCGGGGGAACTACGTACGAGCAGTACTTC
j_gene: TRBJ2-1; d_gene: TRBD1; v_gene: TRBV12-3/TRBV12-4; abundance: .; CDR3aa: CASSTHPDRGNEQFF; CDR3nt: TGTGCCAGCAGTACCCACCCAGACAGGGGGAATGAGCAGTTCTTC
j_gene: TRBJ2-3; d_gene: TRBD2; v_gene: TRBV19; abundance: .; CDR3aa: CASISTSGGVLTTDTQYF; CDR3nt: TGTGCCAGTATTTCGACTAGCGGGGGTGTACTCACCACAGATACGCAGTATTTT
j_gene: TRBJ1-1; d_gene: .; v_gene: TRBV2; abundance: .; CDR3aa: CASSLLTETEAFF; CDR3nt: TGTGCCAGCAGCCTCCTGACAGAGACTGAAGCTTTCTTT